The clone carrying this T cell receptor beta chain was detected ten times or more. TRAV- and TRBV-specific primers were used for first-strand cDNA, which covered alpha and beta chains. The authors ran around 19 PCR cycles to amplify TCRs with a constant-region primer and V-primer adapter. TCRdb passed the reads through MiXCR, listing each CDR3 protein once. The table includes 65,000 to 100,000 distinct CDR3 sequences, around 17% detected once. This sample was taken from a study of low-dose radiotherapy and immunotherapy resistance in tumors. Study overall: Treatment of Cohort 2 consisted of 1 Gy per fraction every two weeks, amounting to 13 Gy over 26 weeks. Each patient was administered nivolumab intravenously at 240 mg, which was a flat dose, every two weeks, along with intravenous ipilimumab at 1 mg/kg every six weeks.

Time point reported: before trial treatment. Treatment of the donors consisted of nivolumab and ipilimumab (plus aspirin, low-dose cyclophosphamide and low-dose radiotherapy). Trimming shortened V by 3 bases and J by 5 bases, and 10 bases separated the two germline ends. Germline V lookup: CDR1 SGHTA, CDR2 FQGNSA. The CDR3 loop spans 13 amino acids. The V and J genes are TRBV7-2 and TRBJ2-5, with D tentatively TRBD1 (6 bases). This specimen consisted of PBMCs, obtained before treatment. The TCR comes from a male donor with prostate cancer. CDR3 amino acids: CASSLGAGETQYF. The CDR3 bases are TGTGCCAGCAGCTTGGGGGCAGGGGAGACCCAGTACTTC.